The 4 T cell receptor beta chains reported below all come from one sample, sequenced in a study of graft-versus-host responses after intestinal transplantation. Their antigen targets remain unknown. Clones were read by immunoSEQ multiplex PCR, and TCRdb kept only the in-frame ones, dropping some. The table includes 90,000 to 95,000 clones, roughly 93% detected once. The starting material was unstimulated CD8+ T cells sorted from spleen or lymph node cells, obtained before intestinal transplant. These receptor sequences come from a human donor who received an intestinal transplant.

The rearrangement links TRBV19 to TRBJ2-1; possibly TRBD1 for D (5 bases). Germline V gene lookup returns CDR1 LNHDA and CDR2 SQIVND (reference sequence). The V gene lost 5 bases and the J gene lost 0 bases, with 11 bases spanning the gap. This CDR3 contains 15 residues. The CDR3 DNA reads as TGTGCCAGTAGTCCGACAGCTAGCTCCTACAATGAGCAGTTCTTC. Residues: CASSPTASSYNEQFF.

The chain couples TRBV7-7 to TRBJ2-5, with 7 bases matching TRBD2. The end of the DNA is better explained by TRBJ2-7, so the J call may be wrong. This CDR3 region has 15 residues. The germline gives CDR1 SSHAT, CDR2 FNYEAQ (reference sequence). The CDR3 spells CASSPTSGNSYEQYF. The CDR3 DNA is TGTGCCAGCAGCCCTACCAGCGGGAACTCCTACGAGCAGTACTTC.

The rearrangement links TRBV7-2 to TRBJ1-3; weak D call: TRBD1 (5 bases). The CDR3 loop spans 15 amino acids. V lost 6 bases, J lost 4 bases, and 16 bases lay in between. CDR1 SGHTA and CDR2 FQGNSA come from the germline V gene. DNA of the CDR3: TGTGCCAGCAGTGGGGGGGTATTGTTAGGAAACACCATATATTTT. Translating it yields CASSGGVLLGNTIYF.

The genes are TRBV5-1 and TRBJ1-5, with TRBD1 matching over 7 bases. The V segment lost 10 bases and the J segment 6 bases; nucleotides outside the gene matches: 10. This CDR3 has 13 residues. The germline CDR1 and CDR2 sequences are SGHRS and YFSETQ. The CDR3 reads CACSGGEGQPQHF. CDR3 bases: TGCGCCTGTTCAGGGGGAGAGGGTCAGCCCCAGCATTTT.